This entry lists 23 T cell receptor beta chains sequenced from one sample in a study of cytomegalovirus exposure and HLA in healthy donors. PCR used 60 Vbeta primers and 13 Jbeta primers. Sequencing was performed with immunoSEQ multiplex PCR; in TCRdb, only in-frame clones are kept and a portion is missing. The sample records 90,000 to 150,000 clones, 15% being singletons. The sequenced sample was PBMCs. The receptors stem from a woman between 18 and 30 years old in good health and CMV-seronegative.

This clone was observed a few times. This sequence joins TRBV4-2 and TRBJ1-4, with 8 bases that match TRBD1. CDR1 and CDR2 from the germline V gene are LGHNA and YNFKEQ. Trimming took 1 base from V and 7 from J; bases not matched to a gene: 2. The CDR3 sequence is 14 residues long. The CDR3 region is CASSQAGGSEKLFF. The CDR3 bases are TGTGCCAGCAGCCAAGCAGGGGGCTCTGAAAAACTGTTTTTT.

V gene TRBV5-6 combines with J gene TRBJ2-5; the D gene is possibly TRBD1 (5 bases). With the DNA end fitting TRBJ2-7 better, the J assignment may be wrong. Germline assignment: CDR1 SGHDT and CDR2 YYEEEE. This CDR3 comprises 13 residues. CDR3 bases: TGTGCCAGCAGCCTTGGGGCTAGAAACGAGCAGTACTTC. Residues: CASSLGARNEQYF.

The chain carries TRBV10-1 and TRBJ1-1, with 9 bases matching TRBD1. The CDR3 covers 14 residues. The V segment lost 8 bases and the J segment 2 bases; nucleotides outside the gene matches: 6. The germline gives CDR1 WNHNN, CDR2 SYGVQD (reference sequence). The CDR3 here is CASGRDRVNTEAFF. DNA for the CDR3: TGCGCCAGCGGCCGGGACAGGGTCAACACTGAAGCTTTCTTT.

The V and J genes are TRBV9 and TRBJ2-7; 8 bases are a match to TRBD2. Germline assignment: CDR1 SGDLS and CDR2 YYNGEE. J gave up 2 bases and V 0 bases, and 4 bases lay outside the gene matches. The CDR3 totals 15 residues. CDR3 DNA: TGTGCCAGCAGCGTAGACACGGGGGGGCCCTACGAGCAGTACTTC. It specifies CASSVDTGGPYEQYF.

The CDR3 spells CASSLGTASNYGYTF. For the CDR3, the DNA is TGTGCCAGCAGTTTAGGTACAGCTTCTAACTATGGCTACACCTTC. The chain joins TRBV28 to TRBJ1-2, with D unclear. CDR1 MDHEN and CDR2 SYDVKM come from the germline V gene. This CDR3 contains 15 residues. V was shortened by 2 bases and J by 0 bases, with 10 bases between the two germline ends.

The chain combines TRBV10-2 with TRBJ1-4, with TRBD1 as a possible D gene (6 bases). The ends were cut back, 1 base at V and 8 bases at J, with 11 bases in the middle. Germline CDR1 reads WSHSY; CDR2 reads SAAADI. CDR3 length equals 14 residues. CDR3 DNA sequence: TGCGCCAGCAGTGAGTTGGCAGGGGCAGAAAAACTGTTTTTT. Translation: CASSELAGAEKLFF.

This chain joins TRBV9 and TRBJ1-3, with D tentatively TRBD1 (6 bases). This CDR3 is 16 amino acids long. Trimming took 0 bases from V and 0 from J, leaving 10 bases between them. Germline lookup yields CDR1 SGDLS and CDR2 YYNGEE. CDR3 in DNA: TGTGCCAGCAGCGTAGGACAGGCAGTCTCTGGAAACACCATATATTTT. This encodes CASSVGQAVSGNTIYF.

This clone came up a few times. V gene TRBV5-1 combines with J gene TRBJ1-2, with 10 bases that match TRBD1. Germline-derived CDR1 and CDR2 are SGHRS and YFSETQ. The CDR3 sequence is 14 residues long. The trim removed 4 bases at V and 4 bases at J, leaving 4 bases unmatched. DNA for the CDR3: TGCGCCAGCAGCACGGGACAGGGGAGCTATGGCTACACCTTC. This sequence encodes CASSTGQGSYGYTF.

The chain combines TRBV4-1 with TRBJ2-2; 9 nucleotides align to TRBD1. Germline values: CDR1 MGHRA, CDR2 YSYEKL. The CDR3 loop spans 16 amino acids. The junction had 3 bases not matched to a gene; V was cut back by 0 bases and J by 4 bases. For the CDR3, the DNA is TGCGCCAGCAGCCAAGAGGGGACAGGGACCACCGGGGAGCTGTTTTTT. This translates into CASSQEGTGTTGELFF.

This chain's CDR3 is CASSLVGSYSNQPQHF. In DNA, the CDR3 is TGCGCCAGCAGCTTGGTGGGCTCCTATAGCAATCAGCCCCAGCATTTT. The J gene is TRBJ1-5, the V gene TRBV5-1; D is ambiguous. The length of the CDR3 is 16 residues. Trimming pared 0 bases from V and 0 bases from J, leaving 10 bases between. CDR1 is SGHRS and CDR2 is YFSETQ in the germline V gene. The full variable domain, in which reference TRBV5-1 and TRBJ1-5 provide the parts outside the CDR3, is KAGVTQTPRYLIKTRGQQVTLSCSPISGHRSVSWYQQTPGQGLQFLFEYFSETQRNKGNFPGRFSGRQFSNSRSEMNVSTLELGDSALYLCASSLVGSYSNQPQHFGDGTRLSIL.

J is TRBJ2-2 and V is TRBV28, with a tentative D call TRBD2 (6 bases). The CDR3 contains 14 residues. The ends were cut back, 8 bases at V and 3 bases at J, with 13 bases in the middle. Germline CDR1 and CDR2: MDHEN and SYDVKM. The CDR3 here is CASREQTYTGELFF. The CDR3 DNA reads TGTGCCAGCCGGGAGCAAACTTACACCGGGGAGCTGTTTTTT.

The rearrangement joins TRBV28 to TRBJ2-7, with TRBD1 as a possible D gene (6 bases). The CDR3 has 13 residues. Germline assignment: CDR1 MDHEN and CDR2 SYDVKM. The V end lost 4 bases, the J end lost 2 bases, and 9 bases lay between the germline ends. In DNA, the CDR3 is TGTGCCAGCAGTTCCCCAGGGGCCTACGAGCAGTACTTC. Translating it yields CASSSPGAYEQYF.

This clone was seen a few times. The chain carries TRBV7-2 and TRBJ1-1, with 10 positions matching TRBD1. V trimming: 3 bases; J trimming: 4 bases; junction bases outside the gene matches: 2. Per the germline V gene, CDR1 is SGHTA and CDR2 is FQGNSA. The CDR3 extends over 14 amino acids. This CDR3 reads CASSFDRGRTEAFF. The CDR3 nucleotides are TGTGCCAGCAGCTTCGACAGGGGGCGCACTGAAGCTTTCTTT. Full variable domain (outside the CDR3, taken from reference TRBV7-2 and TRBJ1-1): GAGVSQSPSNKVTEKGKDVELRCDPISGHTALYWYRQSLGQGLEFLIYFQGNSAPDKSGLPSDRFSAERTGGSVSTLTIQRTQQEDSAVYLCASSFDRGRTEAFFGQGTRLTVV.

This clone has just a few counts. The V and J genes are TRBV9 and TRBJ2-5; 8 nucleotides align to TRBD2. V dropped 3 bases and J dropped 3; count of bases not matched to a gene: 4. The CDR3 extends over 14 amino acids. Germline V gene data show CDR1 as SGDLS and CDR2 as YYNGEE. The CDR3 DNA reads as TGTGCCAGCAGCGAGGGGACTAGTAAAGAGACCCAGTACTTC. This gives the protein CASSEGTSKETQYF.

In this sample, this clone turned up a few times. The chain has TRBV7-9 and TRBJ1-6; TRBD1 is a possible D gene (6 bases). CDR3 length equals 15 residues. Germline V gene sequence: CDR1 SEHNR, CDR2 FQNEAQ (reference sequence). V dropped 5 bases and J dropped 7 bases, with 15 bases sitting between them. CDR3 residues: CASSQDRRGNSPLHF. CDR3 sequence (DNA): TGTGCCAGCAGCCAAGACAGGCGGGGGAATTCACCCCTCCACTTT.

This clone was counted only a few times. The rearrangement uses TRBV27 and TRBJ1-6; TRBD1 is a possible D gene (5 bases). Germline assignment: CDR1 MNHEY and CDR2 SMNVEV (reference sequence). This CDR3 spans 14 amino acids. Deletions cut 5 bases from V and 4 bases from J, with 9 bases between. The CDR3 loop reads CASSPTGYNSPLHF. DNA for the CDR3: TGTGCCAGCAGTCCCACAGGTTATAATTCACCCCTCCACTTT.

The CDR3 coding sequence is TGTGCCAGTAGTCCAAATTATTACAACGAGCAGTACTTC. This gives the protein CASSPNYYNEQYF. The rearrangement links TRBV19 to TRBJ2-7; D call uncertain. From germline, CDR1 is LNHDA and CDR2 SQIVND (reference sequence). The CDR3 length is 13 residues. V lost 5 bases, J lost 5 bases, and 13 bases lay in between. Full variable domain (remainder filled in from reference TRBV19 and TRBJ2-7): DGGITQSPKYLFRKEGQNVTLSCEQNLNHDAMYWYRQDPGQGLRLIYYSQIVNDFQKGDIAEGYSVSREKKESFPLTVTSAQKNPTAFYLCASSPNYYNEQYFGPGTRLTVT.

This clone was counted between two and nine times. The V gene is TRBV28, the J gene TRBJ2-7; 10 positions agree with TRBD1. CDR3 length: 14 amino acids. In germline, CDR1 is MDHEN, CDR2 SYDVKM. Trimming removed 2 bases from V and 4 bases from J; junction bases left unmatched: 2. As DNA, the CDR3 is TGTGCCAGCAGTTTAGGGACAGGGGCATACGAGCAGTACTTC. This codes for CASSLGTGAYEQYF.

The DNA of the CDR3 is TGCGCCAGCAGTCAGACGGACAGGGGAGGATGCTACGAGCAGTACTTC. Protein product: CASSQTDRGGCYEQYF. The chain joins TRBV23-1 to TRBJ2-7; 9 bases agree with TRBD1. TRBV23-1 is an ORF, with its function uncertain. V was pared by 3 bases and J by 3 bases, with 9 bases of the junction left unmatched. The CDR3 totals 16 residues.

The chain combines TRBV2 with TRBJ1-4, with 12 nucleotides matching TRBD1. J gave up 8 bases and V 7 bases, and 14 bases lay outside the gene matches. Per the germline V gene, CDR1 is SNHLY and CDR2 is FYNNEI. This CDR3 has 17 residues. The CDR3: CASISGTGGAAGEKLFF. The CDR3 DNA is TGTGCCAGCATCTCCGGGACAGGGGGCGCAGCAGGGGAAAAACTGTTTTTT.

There are a few counts of this clone. This chain links TRBV10-3 with TRBJ1-5; 8 bases are a match to TRBD1. The CDR3 sequence is 12 residues long. From germline, CDR1 is ENHRY and CDR2 SYGVKD. The V segment lost 6 bases and the J segment 10 bases; nucleotides outside the gene matches: 5. The CDR3, as DNA: TGTGCCATCAGCACAACAGGGGGACCCCAGCATTTT. It encodes CAISTTGGPQHF.

With regard to this clone: The sample holds other DNA sequences that translate to the same CDR3. This chain uses TRBV28 with TRBJ2-3; possibly TRBD2 for D (6 bases). The CDR3 sequence is 16 residues long. Per germline, CDR1 MDHEN and CDR2 SYDVKM. V lost 4 bases and J lost 0, with 14 bases in between. CDR3 amino acids: CASSSPGGGSTDTQYF. The CDR3 nucleotides are TGTGCCAGCAGTTCCCCCGGGGGTGGGAGCACAGATACGCAGTATTTT.

Only a few counts were recorded for this clone. The chain carries TRBV6-1 and TRBJ2-3; D gene ambiguous. This CDR3 has 12 residues. With 5 bases removed from V and 0 bases from J, the gap between germline ends came to 3 bases. Per the germline V gene, CDR1 is MNHNS and CDR2 is SASEGT. In DNA form, the CDR3 reads TGTGCCAGCAGTCCTAGCACAGATACGCAGTATTTT. Translation: CASSPSTDTQYF.